A selection of T cell receptor beta chains follows, all from one sample in a study of blood T cell repertoires in COVID-19. TCRdb's table, derived via immunoSEQ multiplex PCR, lists solely in-frame clones and lacks some. The data show more than 120,000 clones, roughly 84% seen once. Sample: PBMCs or T cells enriched from blood (not recorded which). The receptor set was obtained from a middle-aged man in a cohort exposed to, infected with or recovered from COVID-19 (not recorded which). Each CDR3 is given with its conserved first and last residue. Each record gives: V gene, CDR3 protein.

V: TRBV5-1
CDR3: CASSSAPGLAGFEPYEQYF

V: TRBV5-6
CDR3: CASRSRGNSPLHF

V: TRBV5-4
CDR3: CASSFRSGNTIYF

V: TRBV9
CDR3: CASSREGTLYGYTF

V: TRBV5-4
CDR3: CASSLARSYEQYF

V: TRBV3-1/TRBV3-2
CDR3: CASSQLRQSGYTF

V: TRBV7-6
CDR3: CASSGDTSNYGYTF

V: TRBV27
CDR3: CASSSLTSGLNEQFF

V: TRBV5-4
CDR3: CASSLGLAGTEQFF

V: TRBV9
CDR3: CASSVVGRRNQPQHF

V: TRBV27
CDR3: CASSRTVAVSSYNEQFF

V: TRBV7-9
CDR3: CASSSDRVLEKLFF

V: TRBV6-2/TRBV6-3
CDR3: CASSYALLGGGRDNEQFF

V: TRBV6-2/TRBV6-3
CDR3: CASSYSSWTSGYEQYF

V: TRBV5-1
CDR3: CASSGLASTDTQYF